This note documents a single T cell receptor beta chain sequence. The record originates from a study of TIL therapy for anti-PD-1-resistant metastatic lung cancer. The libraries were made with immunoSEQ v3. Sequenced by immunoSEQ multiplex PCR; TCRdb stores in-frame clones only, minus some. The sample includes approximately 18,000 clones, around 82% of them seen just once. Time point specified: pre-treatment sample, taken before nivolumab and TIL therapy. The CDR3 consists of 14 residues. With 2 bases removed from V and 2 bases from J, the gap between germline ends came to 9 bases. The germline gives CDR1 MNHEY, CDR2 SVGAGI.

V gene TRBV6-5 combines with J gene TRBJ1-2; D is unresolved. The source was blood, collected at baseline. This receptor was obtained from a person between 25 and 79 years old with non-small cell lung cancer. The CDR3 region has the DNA TGTGCCAGCAGTTACGGTAGAGGGAACTATGGCTACACCTTC. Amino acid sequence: CASSYGRGNYGYTF.